This TCR beta chain was identified during a study of blood T cell repertoires in COVID-19. Study-level information: Sites in the United States, Italy and Spain provided acute and convalescent COVID-19 samples. The analysed material was cDNA or gDNA that came from T cells, B-cell-depleted T cells, or PBMCs.

Trimming took 6 bases from V and 4 from J, leaving 6 bases between them. CDR1 is KGHDR, CDR2 SFDVKD, per germline. The CDR3 is 12 residues long. As originally analysed: For nucleated cells, counts were estimated from reference gene primer amplification. Here immunoSEQ multiplex PCR was the method, and the copy in TCRdb shows in-frame clones only, minus some. V, J and clone size are taken as reported in that table, and D and trimming were inferred from the DNA itself. This sample has approximately 86,000 clones, with around four fifths found just once. This clonotype was obtained from a man aged 50-59 years with acute or convalescent COVID-19. The sequenced material came from peripheral blood. J is TRBJ1-5 and V is TRBV24-1; D is undetermined. CDR3 coding DNA: TGTGCCACCAGTCAGTTAAATCAGCCCCAGCATTTT. Residues: CATSQLNQPQHF.